The rows below give T cell receptor beta chains drawn from one sample of a study of shared clonotypes between healthy human individuals. Using immunoSEQ multiplex PCR, the repertoire was profiled, and TCRdb retains in-frame clones only, with some absent. The sample lists about 480,000 clones, roughly 85% occurring once. Sequenced: PBMCs. Receptors originate from a woman in her thirties or forties in good health. Some clones in this sample may be carry-over from other donors' samples. CDR3s include the opening cysteine and the closing phenylalanine or tryptophan. The D gene is left open where the match is weak. Where a row states a size, it is once, few, many or the class of an expanded clone; other rows omit it.

.	.	TRBJ1-2	TRBV30	TGTGCCTGGAGTGTATCCGAAGTTGGCTACACCTTC	CAWSVSEVGYTF
once	.	TRBJ2-4	TRBV6-1	TGTGCCAGCAGTGAACTTGGGGGCATTGCCAAAAACATTCAGTACTTC	CASSELGGIAKNIQYF
.	.	TRBJ2-3	TRBV2	TGTGCCAGCAGGCTCCGGGATCCCAGGCAGTATTTT	CASRLRDPRQYF
once	TRBD1	TRBJ2-1	TRBV5-1	TGCGCCAGCAGCTTGGCCCCGGGACAGGGGGCCCACAATGAGCAGTTCTTC	CASSLAPGQGAHNEQFF
.	.	TRBJ2-3	TRBV2	TGTGCCAGCATAGGGGGGAGCACAGATACGCAGTATTTT	CASIGGSTDTQYF
.	TRBD2	TRBJ2-5	TRBV5-1	TGCGCCAGCAGCTTGTCTAACACCGGGGGGGTCCAAGAGACCCAGTACTTC	CASSLSNTGGVQETQYF
.	.	TRBJ1-1	TRBV7-2	TGTGCCAGCAGCTTACGACTTCAGGGACGAGATATGAACACTGAAGCTTTCTTT	CASSLRLQGRDMNTEAFF
few	TRBD2	TRBJ2-7	TRBV30	TGTGCCTGGAGTGTACGGGGGGGGCCCCAGTACTTC	CAWSVRGGPQYF
few	.	TRBJ2-1	TRBV4-3	TGCGCCAGCAGCCATGGGCGGCCCTACAATGAGCAGTTCTTC	CASSHGRPYNEQFF
.	TRBD1	TRBJ1-6	TRBV11-2	TGTGCCAGCAGCCCTAACACAGGGGCCTATAATTCACCCCTCCACTTT	CASSPNTGAYNSPLHF
.	TRBD1	TRBJ1-2	TRBV9	TGTGCCAGCAGCTCCAGCCGGGACAGAGTTTTCGGCTACACCTTC	CASSSSRDRVFGYTF
.	TRBD2	TRBJ2-7	TRBV4-1	TGCGCCAGCAGCCAACGACTAGCGGGACCCTCCTACGAGCAGTACTTC	CASSQRLAGPSYEQYF
.	TRBD2	TRBJ2-1	TRBV7-6	TGTGCCAGCAGCTTAGATCGAGCGGGAGCGCCCAATGAGCAGTTCTTC	CASSLDRAGAPNEQFF
.	.	TRBJ1-5	TRBV29-1	TGCAGCGTTGCCGACGGTTTTGGGAATCAGCCCCAGCATTTT	CSVADGFGNQPQHF
.	.	TRBJ2-5	TRBV9	TGTGCCAGCAGCGTAGGCGATAGCGACTTCCAAGAGACCCAGTACTTC	CASSVGDSDFQETQYF
.	TRBD2	TRBJ2-1	TRBV4-1	TGCGCCAGCAGGATGGGACTAGCGGGAGGAAAGGATGAGCAGTTCTTC	CASRMGLAGGKDEQFF
once	TRBD2	TRBJ2-2	TRBV5-1	TGCGCCAGCAGCTCCGTAGCGGGAGGAGGGACCGGGGAGCTGTTTTTT	CASSSVAGGGTGELFF
once	.	TRBJ2-5	TRBV14	TGTGCCAGCAGCCAGGGACCAGCCCAGTACTTC	CASSQGPAQYF
.	.	TRBJ2-6	TRBV5-8	TGTGCCAGCAGCTTGGCATATTTACGGGTCTCTGGGGCCAACGTCCTGACTTTC	CASSLAYLRVSGANVLTF
once	TRBD2	TRBJ2-1	TRBV18	TGTGCCAGCTCATCCCTAGCGGGAGCCTACAATGAGCAGTTCTTC	CASSSLAGAYNEQFF
.	TRBD2	TRBJ2-5	TRBV2	TGTGCCAGCAGAGCAGGGACTAGCGGCGAGACCCAGTACTTC	CASRAGTSGETQYF
.	.	TRBJ1-2	TRBV7-9	TGTGCCGGCAGGTTGGCAGGTGGCTACACCTTC	CAGRLAGGYTF
.	TRBD2	TRBJ2-7	TRBV10-3	TGTGCCATCAGTGGGGGGGGTGATGAGCAGTACTTC	CAISGGGDEQYF
.	.	TRBJ2-5	TRBV4-1	TGCGCCAGCAGCTTGGCCCGGGGTGAGACCCAGTACTTC	CASSLARGETQYF
.	.	TRBJ1-1	TRBV11-2	TGTGCCAGCAGCTTAGTTGGGGGAGCGAACACTGAAGCTTTCTTT	CASSLVGGANTEAFF
.	.	TRBJ1-2	TRBV25-1	TGTGCCAGCAGTGAGACAGGTCCCTCCTATGGCTACACCTTC	CASSETGPSYGYTF